The rows below give T cell receptor beta chains drawn from one sample of a study of shared clonotypes between healthy human individuals. Some clones are missing from TCRdb's copy, which holds only in-frame ones; the method was immunoSEQ multiplex PCR. Of some 2.1 million clones listed, 85% to 95% were seen once; the top ten hold around 0.13%. The sequenced sample consisted of naive CD4+ T cells sorted from blood. These receptors were obtained from a man aged 18 to 29 in good health. Each CDR3 is given with its conserved first and last residue. Fields, in order: J gene, V gene, clone size, D gene, CDR3 protein, CDR3 DNA. A D gene is named only where the DNA matches it firmly. The size field is filled for only some rows; it gives once, few, many or a size class.

J gene: TRBJ1-6
V gene: TRBV27
clone size: once
D gene: TRBD1
CDR3 protein: CASTADRDNSPLHF
CDR3 DNA: TGTGCCAGCACCGCGGACAGGGATAATTCACCCCTCCACTTT

J gene: TRBJ1-2
V gene: TRBV28
clone size: NA
D gene: TRBD1
CDR3 protein: CASSYRQGWANYGYTF
CDR3 DNA: TGTGCCAGCAGTTACCGACAGGGGTGGGCTAACTATGGCTACACCTTC

J gene: TRBJ1-2
V gene: TRBV2
clone size: NA
D gene: NA
CDR3 protein: CASTQSRVYGYTF
CDR3 DNA: TGTGCCAGCACCCAATCCCGGGTCTATGGCTACACCTTC

J gene: TRBJ1-6
V gene: TRBV30
clone size: NA
D gene: TRBD1
CDR3 protein: CAPEGAENSPLHF
CDR3 DNA: TGTGCCCCTGAGGGGGCAGAGAATTCACCCCTCCACTTT

J gene: TRBJ1-5
V gene: TRBV15
clone size: NA
D gene: TRBD1
CDR3 protein: CATSRDSPQGNSNQPQHF
CDR3 DNA: TGTGCCACCAGCAGAGACTCCCCACAGGGGAATAGCAATCAGCCCCAGCATTTT

J gene: TRBJ1-2
V gene: TRBV18
clone size: few
D gene: TRBD1
CDR3 protein: CASSPAGGYGYTF
CDR3 DNA: TGTGCCAGCTCACCTGCAGGGGGCTATGGCTACACCTTC

J gene: TRBJ2-7
V gene: TRBV30
clone size: once
D gene: NA
CDR3 protein: CAWSPRVMAEQYF
CDR3 DNA: TGTGCCTGGAGCCCCAGGGTAATGGCCGAGCAGTACTTC

J gene: TRBJ1-2
V gene: TRBV20-1
clone size: NA
D gene: NA
CDR3 protein: CSASVAFGYTF
CDR3 DNA: TGCAGTGCTTCGGTTGCCTTTGGCTACACCTTC

J gene: TRBJ2-1
V gene: TRBV4-3
clone size: NA
D gene: TRBD2
CDR3 protein: CASSRSGGYNEQFF
CDR3 DNA: TGCGCCAGCAGCCGTAGCGGGGGATACAATGAGCAGTTCTTC

J gene: TRBJ1-6
V gene: TRBV14
clone size: NA
D gene: NA
CDR3 protein: CASSQNSPLHF
CDR3 DNA: TGTGCCAGCAGCCAGAATTCACCCCTCCACTTT

J gene: TRBJ2-7
V gene: TRBV7-8
clone size: NA
D gene: NA
CDR3 protein: CASSPGQLGAYEQYF
CDR3 DNA: TGTGCCAGCAGCCCCGGACAGTTAGGGGCCTACGAGCAGTACTTC

J gene: TRBJ2-5
V gene: TRBV4-1
clone size: NA
D gene: TRBD1
CDR3 protein: CASSRPRRQGLTVETQYF
CDR3 DNA: TGCGCCAGCAGCCGGCCCCGCCGACAGGGCTTAACGGTAGAGACCCAGTACTTC

J gene: TRBJ1-1
V gene: TRBV6-1
clone size: NA
D gene: NA
CDR3 protein: CASSEQGGVNTEAFF
CDR3 DNA: TGTGCCAGCAGTGAACAAGGGGGTGTGAACACTGAAGCTTTCTTT

J gene: TRBJ2-1
V gene: TRBV19
clone size: NA
D gene: TRBD2
CDR3 protein: CTSSILAVAGAEQFF
CDR3 DNA: TGTACCAGTAGTATACTCGCAGTAGCGGGAGCTGAGCAGTTCTTC

J gene: TRBJ2-3
V gene: TRBV19
clone size: NA
D gene: TRBD2
CDR3 protein: CASSTTSGSRDTQYF
CDR3 DNA: TGTGCCAGTAGTACGACTAGCGGGAGCAGAGATACGCAGTATTTT

J gene: TRBJ1-5
V gene: TRBV6-4
clone size: NA
D gene: NA
CDR3 protein: CAIGRGPGGCGQPQHF
CDR3 DNA: TGTGCCATCGGACGAGGGCCCGGGGGTTGCGGTCAGCCCCAGCATTTT

J gene: TRBJ1-5
V gene: TRBV6-6
clone size: NA
D gene: TRBD1
CDR3 protein: CASSPSPGQGGQPQHF
CDR3 DNA: TGTGCCAGCAGTCCATCCCCGGGACAGGGGGGTCAGCCCCAGCATTTT

J gene: TRBJ2-7
V gene: TRBV7-2
clone size: NA
D gene: NA
CDR3 protein: CASSADLSYEQYF
CDR3 DNA: TGTGCCAGCAGCGCCGACCTCTCCTACGAGCAGTACTTC

J gene: TRBJ2-1
V gene: TRBV25-1
clone size: once
D gene: TRBD1
CDR3 protein: CASRRDRGNEQFF
CDR3 DNA: TGTGCCAGCAGACGGGACAGGGGGAATGAGCAGTTCTTC

J gene: TRBJ1-1
V gene: TRBV19
clone size: NA
D gene: NA
CDR3 protein: CASSINGNTEAFF
CDR3 DNA: TGTGCCAGTAGTATAAATGGCAACACTGAAGCTTTCTTT

J gene: TRBJ2-1
V gene: TRBV9
clone size: NA
D gene: NA
CDR3 protein: CASSGGEVGNEQFF
CDR3 DNA: TGTGCCAGCAGTGGGGGAGAAGTGGGCAATGAGCAGTTCTTC

J gene: TRBJ1-6
V gene: TRBV28
clone size: NA
D gene: NA
CDR3 protein: CASSLVRGSYNSPLHF
CDR3 DNA: TGTGCCAGCAGTTTAGTAAGGGGTTCCTATAATTCACCCCTCCACTTT

J gene: TRBJ2-7
V gene: TRBV27
clone size: NA
D gene: TRBD1
CDR3 protein: CASRPLGTAENYEQYF
CDR3 DNA: TGTGCCAGCAGGCCACTCGGGACAGCAGAAAACTACGAGCAGTACTTC

J gene: TRBJ2-7
V gene: TRBV15
clone size: NA
D gene: NA
CDR3 protein: CATSRRESYEQYF
CDR3 DNA: TGTGCCACCAGCAGAAGAGAGTCCTACGAGCAGTACTTC

J gene: TRBJ2-3
V gene: TRBV2
clone size: NA
D gene: NA
CDR3 protein: CASTILDTQYF
CDR3 DNA: TGTGCCAGCACCATATTGGATACGCAGTATTTT

J gene: TRBJ1-1
V gene: TRBV7-2
clone size: NA
D gene: NA
CDR3 protein: CASSLAAGVNTEAFF
CDR3 DNA: TGTGCCAGCAGCTTAGCGGCAGGAGTGAACACTGAAGCTTTCTTT

J gene: TRBJ1-5
V gene: TRBV11-2
clone size: NA
D gene: NA
CDR3 protein: CASSLTDNQPQHF
CDR3 DNA: TGTGCCAGCAGCTTAACGGATAATCAGCCCCAGCATTTT

J gene: TRBJ1-2
V gene: TRBV30
clone size: NA
D gene: TRBD1
CDR3 protein: CAWSRNPDRTYGYTF
CDR3 DNA: TGTGCCTGGAGTAGAAATCCGGACAGGACGTATGGCTACACCTTC

J gene: TRBJ2-3
V gene: TRBV25-1
clone size: NA
D gene: NA
CDR3 protein: CASSGDVREQYF
CDR3 DNA: TGTGCCAGCAGTGGTGACGTTAGGGAGCAGTATTTT

J gene: TRBJ1-6
V gene: TRBV5-4
clone size: NA
D gene: TRBD1
CDR3 protein: CASSFRDRPVGSSPLHF
CDR3 DNA: TGTGCCAGCAGCTTCCGGGACAGGCCCGTCGGCTCTTCACCCCTCCACTTT

J gene: TRBJ2-1
V gene: TRBV5-1
clone size: NA
D gene: TRBD2
CDR3 protein: CASSSQLAGNEQFF
CDR3 DNA: TGCGCCAGCAGCTCCCAACTAGCGGGCAATGAGCAGTTCTTC

J gene: TRBJ2-5
V gene: TRBV5-4
clone size: NA
D gene: TRBD2
CDR3 protein: CASSTGLAGEPQYF
CDR3 DNA: TGTGCCAGCAGCACGGGACTAGCGGGGGAGCCCCAGTACTTC

J gene: TRBJ1-4
V gene: TRBV30
clone size: NA
D gene: TRBD1
CDR3 protein: CAWTGQGGEKLFF
CDR3 DNA: TGTGCCTGGACCGGACAGGGGGGGGAAAAACTGTTTTTT

J gene: TRBJ2-7
V gene: TRBV6-5
clone size: NA
D gene: TRBD2
CDR3 protein: CASKRTSGMFYEQYF
CDR3 DNA: TGTGCCAGTAAAAGGACTAGCGGAATGTTTTACGAGCAGTACTTC

J gene: TRBJ1-1
V gene: TRBV6-5
clone size: NA
D gene: NA
CDR3 protein: CASRHRMNTEAFF
CDR3 DNA: TGTGCCAGCAGACACAGAATGAACACTGAAGCTTTCTTT

J gene: TRBJ1-2
V gene: TRBV28
clone size: NA
D gene: NA
CDR3 protein: CASNPGVYGYTF
CDR3 DNA: TGTGCCAGCAACCCAGGGGTATATGGCTACACCTTC

J gene: TRBJ1-1
V gene: TRBV6-5
clone size: once
D gene: NA
CDR3 protein: CASKTGNTEAFF
CDR3 DNA: TGTGCCAGTAAAACAGGAAACACTGAAGCTTTCTTT

J gene: TRBJ1-1
V gene: TRBV28
clone size: NA
D gene: NA
CDR3 protein: CASTLQGSTEAFF
CDR3 DNA: TGTGCCAGCACCCTCCAGGGGAGCACTGAAGCTTTCTTT

J gene: TRBJ1-2
V gene: TRBV5-5
clone size: NA
D gene: NA
CDR3 protein: CASSPTVWGRRVGYGYTF
CDR3 DNA: TGTGCCAGCAGCCCGACCGTGTGGGGGAGGCGAGTAGGTTATGGCTACACCTTC

J gene: TRBJ2-3
V gene: TRBV6-1
clone size: NA
D gene: NA
CDR3 protein: CASTATTDTQYF
CDR3 DNA: TGTGCCAGCACCGCGACCACAGATACGCAGTATTTT

J gene: TRBJ2-7
V gene: TRBV6-1
clone size: NA
D gene: NA
CDR3 protein: CASIASRSSYEQYF
CDR3 DNA: TGTGCCAGCATAGCTAGCCGAAGCTCCTACGAGCAGTACTTC

J gene: TRBJ1-4
V gene: TRBV5-4
clone size: NA
D gene: NA
CDR3 protein: CASSLLGEKLFF
CDR3 DNA: TGTGCCAGCAGCTTGTTGGGTGAAAAACTGTTTTTT

J gene: TRBJ2-7
V gene: TRBV29-1
clone size: NA
D gene: NA
CDR3 protein: CSSTLGNEQYF
CDR3 DNA: TGCTCCTCGACCCTAGGGAACGAGCAGTACTTC

J gene: TRBJ1-3
V gene: TRBV19
clone size: NA
D gene: NA
CDR3 protein: CASSPDSFGNTIYF
CDR3 DNA: TGTGCCAGTAGTCCCGACTCGTTTGGAAACACCATATATTTT

J gene: TRBJ1-4
V gene: TRBV19
clone size: NA
D gene: NA
CDR3 protein: CASSIVEGNELFF
CDR3 DNA: TGTGCCAGTAGTATAGTAGAGGGCAACGAACTGTTTTTT

J gene: TRBJ2-7
V gene: TRBV6-5
clone size: NA
D gene: NA
CDR3 protein: CASSSSAGAHYEQYF
CDR3 DNA: TGTGCCAGCAGTAGTTCTGCGGGGGCCCACTACGAGCAGTACTTC